Below, 28 T cell receptor beta chains from the same sample are listed, as sequenced in a study of cytomegalovirus exposure and HLA in healthy donors. The primer mix had 60 Vbeta and 13 Jbeta primers. The repertoire was sequenced with immunoSEQ multiplex PCR; TCRdb's copy has only in-frame clones and lacks some. The data hold about 140,000 clones, with roughly 73% observed a single time. Material: PBMCs. Receptors were obtained from a woman in her thirties or forties in good health and CMV-seronegative.

The gene calls are TRBV20-1 and TRBJ2-7; D call uncertain. The CDR3 runs to 11 residues. Per germline, CDR1 DFQATT and CDR2 SNEGSKA (reference sequence). The V gene lost 5 bases and the J gene lost 6 bases, with 11 bases spanning the gap. The CDR3, as DNA: TGCAGTGCTCCGTTGGTCGGCGAGCAGTACTTC. This gives the protein CSAPLVGEQYF.

The chain is built from TRBV10-3 and TRBJ2-1; 8 bases are a match to TRBD2. The germline V gene has CDR1 ENHRY and CDR2 SYGVKD. Trimming at V came to 8 bases and at J to 8 bases, leaving 8 bases not matched to a gene. The CDR3 loop spans 13 amino acids. The CDR3 spells CAIWPGLADEQFF. In DNA form, the CDR3 reads TGTGCCATCTGGCCCGGACTAGCTGATGAGCAGTTCTTC.

The chain's CDR3 is CASSEDRYQPQHF. CDR3 coding DNA: TGTGCCAGCAGTGAGGACAGATATCAGCCCCAGCATTTT. This chain joins TRBV6-1 and TRBJ1-5, with D maybe TRBD1 (6 bases). Germline V gene data show CDR1 as MNHNS and CDR2 as SASEGT. V was shortened by 3 bases and J by 5 bases, with 8 bases between the two germline ends. The CDR3 is 13 residues long.

This rearrangement joins TRBV4-3 to TRBJ1-2; D possibly corresponds to TRBD1 (5 bases). The V end lost 0 bases, the J end lost 8 bases, and 13 bases lay between the germline ends. The CDR3 loop spans 14 amino acids. Germline assignment: CDR1 LGHNA and CDR2 YSLEER. DNA of the CDR3: TGCGCCAGCAGCCAAGACATAAGGGGTTTGGGCTACACCTTC. It yields the protein CASSQDIRGLGYTF.

The V and J genes are TRBV5-1 and TRBJ2-2; 11 nucleotides align to TRBD2. Germline loops: CDR1 SGHRS, CDR2 YFSETQ. CDR3 length: 16 residues. The junction had 5 bases not matched to a gene; V was cut back by 4 bases and J by 3 bases. CDR3 sequence reads: CASSPTSGGYTGELFF. The CDR3 coding sequence is TGCGCCAGCAGCCCCACTAGCGGGGGATACACCGGGGAGCTGTTTTTT.

The CDR3 DNA reads as TGCAGCGTGAGGATCCTGAGAGGGGCCTTGCTGGAGGGCCAAGAGACCCAGTACTTC. Its translation: CSVRILRGALLEGQETQYF. The chain has TRBV29-1 and TRBJ2-5; tentatively, D is TRBD2 (6 bases). The germline V gene has CDR1 SQVTM and CDR2 ANQGSEA. This CDR3 is built from 19 residues. Trimming left V 6 bases short and J 1 base short, with 30 bases between.

This clone has a single count. V and J are TRBV4-1 and TRBJ2-3, with 11 nucleotides matching TRBD2. The V segment lost 5 bases and the J segment 3 bases; nucleotides outside the gene matches: 7. This CDR3 is 16 amino acids long. Per the germline V gene, CDR1 is MGHRA and CDR2 is YSYEKL. The CDR3: CASSTEGLAATDTQYF. For the CDR3, the DNA is TGCGCCAGCAGCACGGAGGGACTAGCGGCAACAGATACGCAGTATTTT.

The chain couples TRBV5-1 to TRBJ2-3; the D gene is possibly TRBD1 (5 bases). CDR1 is SGHRS and CDR2 is YFSETQ in the germline V gene. With 0 bases removed from V and 7 bases from J, the gap between germline ends came to 15 bases. This CDR3 has 15 residues. CDR3 nucleotides: TGCGCCAGCAGCTTGGGGGGCCAGAGAGGATATACGCAGTATTTT. Its translation: CASSLGGQRGYTQYF. The variable domain in full, completed from reference TRBV5-1 and TRBJ2-3, reads KAGVTQTPRYLIKTRGQQVTLSCSPISGHRSVSWYQQTPGQGLQFLFEYFSETQRNKGNFPGRFSGRQFSNSRSEMNVSTLELGDSALYLCASSLGGQRGYTQYFGPGTRLTVL.

This chain connects TRBV19 to TRBJ1-1; D call uncertain. The V gene lost 9 bases and the J gene lost 4 bases, with 21 bases spanning the gap. The CDR3 totals 15 residues. Germline V gene sequence: CDR1 LNHDA, CDR2 SQIVND (reference sequence). CDR3: CASHRGEGRGTEAFF. The CDR3 coding sequence is TGTGCCAGCCACCGAGGTGAGGGCCGTGGCACTGAAGCTTTCTTT.

This clone was observed a few times. The rearrangement links TRBV6-1 to TRBJ2-1, with 7 bases that match TRBD1. The germline gives CDR1 MNHNS, CDR2 SASEGT. The V and J ends lost 8 bases and 5 bases, in that order; junction bases with no gene match: 0. The CDR3 is made up of 11 amino acids. CDR3 nucleotides: TGTGCCAGCGGGACAGACAATGAGCAGTTCTTC. Its protein is CASGTDNEQFF.

The V gene is TRBV5-1, the J gene TRBJ1-1, with 8 bases aligning to TRBD1. The CDR3 runs to 15 residues. The germline V gene has CDR1 SGHRS and CDR2 YFSETQ. V lost 0 bases to trimming and J lost 0 bases; unmatched junction nucleotides: 1. CDR3 DNA: TGCGCCAGCAGCTTGGGACAGGGGATGAACACTGAAGCTTTCTTT. This sequence encodes CASSLGQGMNTEAFF.

The rearrangement joins TRBV18 to TRBJ1-1; D is unclear. Germline lookup yields CDR1 KGHSH and CDR2 LQKENI. V dropped 2 bases and J dropped 1 base, with 8 bases sitting between them. This CDR3 has 14 residues. CDR3 in amino acids: CASSPIRENTEAFF. Written as DNA, the CDR3 is TGTGCCAGCTCACCAATACGGGAGAACACTGAAGCTTTCTTT.

V gene TRBV11-2 combines with J gene TRBJ2-1; D is unclear. Germline CDR1 and CDR2: SGHAT and FQNNGV. The CDR3 runs 17 residues. V was pared by 0 bases and J by 1 base, with 13 bases between. The CDR3 loop reads CASSLEDGPGSYNEQFF. The CDR3 DNA is TGTGCCAGCAGCTTAGAGGATGGGCCCGGATCCTACAATGAGCAGTTCTTC.

V usage is TRBV5-6 and J usage is TRBJ2-1; TRBD2 agrees at 7 bases. CDR1 is SGHDT, CDR2 YYEEEE, per germline. V lost 2 bases, J lost 9 bases, and 8 bases stayed unmatched. The CDR3 is made up of 14 amino acids. CDR3 residues: CASSFSGSLFEQFF. CDR3 DNA: TGTGCCAGCAGCTTTAGCGGGTCGCTCTTTGAGCAGTTCTTC.

This clone came up a few times. The chain employs TRBV7-8 and TRBJ2-2, with D possibly matching TRBD1 (5 bases). With 8 bases removed from V and 1 base from J, the gap between germline ends came to 11 bases. The CDR3 has 14 residues. Germline V gene lookup returns CDR1 SGHVS and CDR2 FQNEAQ. CDR3 sequence (DNA): TGTGCCAGCCTGGGGCTTGGGAACACCGGGGAGCTGTTTTTT. Its protein product is CASLGLGNTGELFF.

V is TRBV7-9 and J is TRBJ2-1; the match to TRBD2 covers 10 bases. Germline lookup yields CDR1 SEHNR and CDR2 FQNEAQ (reference sequence). The CDR3 sequence is 15 residues long. Trimming removed 6 bases from V and 8 bases from J; junction bases left unmatched: 10. The CDR3 here is CASRIAGGEAHEQFF. In DNA form, the CDR3 reads TGTGCCAGCAGAATAGCGGGGGGCGAAGCCCATGAGCAGTTCTTC.

Note on this clone: One end of the junction does not line up with germline, which may come from a read error. This chain uses TRBV19 with TRBJ1-1, with D perhaps TRBD1 (6 bases). Looked up from germline, CDR1 is LNHDA and CDR2 is SQIVND (reference sequence). The CDR3 sequence is 16 residues long. The chain's CDR3 is CASSTGHLGANPEAFF. The CDR3 DNA sequence: TGTGCCAGTAGTACCGGACATCTGGGGGCGAACCCTGAAGCTTTCTTT.

This sequence joins TRBV21-1 and TRBJ1-5; the table's TRBD1 call for D was not verified on the DNA. TRBV21-1 is noted as a pseudogene. The CDR3 is made up of 14 amino acids. The CDR3 region is CASSKQGLNQPQHF. The CDR3 DNA reads as TGTGCCAGCAGCAAACAGGGTCTAAATCAGCCCCAGCATTTT.

J is TRBJ1-1 and V is TRBV5-1; TRBD1 agrees at 8 bases. Germline loops: CDR1 SGHRS, CDR2 YFSETQ. The CDR3 has 16 residues. V lost 4 bases to trimming and J lost 2 bases; unmatched junction nucleotides: 10. This CDR3 reads CASSITGGRANTEAFF. CDR3 sequence (DNA): TGCGCCAGCAGCATTACAGGGGGGCGAGCAAACACTGAAGCTTTCTTT.

The genes are TRBV5-6 and TRBJ1-1, with TRBD1 as a possible D gene (5 bases). V lost 4 bases and J lost 2, with 12 bases in between. Germline lookup yields CDR1 SGHDT and CDR2 YYEEEE. The CDR3 length is 14 residues. Here the CDR3 reads CASSRGDGNTEAFF. In nucleotides, the CDR3 is TGTGCCAGCAGCCGCGGGGACGGCAACACTGAAGCTTTCTTT.

V gene TRBV4-2 combines with J gene TRBJ1-1; TRBD1 matches at 7 bases. V shed 0 bases, J shed 6 bases, and the junction held 10 bases outside the gene matches. Germline V gene lookup returns CDR1 LGHNA and CDR2 YNFKEQ. This CDR3 comprises 16 residues. The CDR3 coding sequence is TGTGCCAGCAGCCAAGAGAGAGGACAGGTTTTCCCTGAAGCTTTCTTT. This codes for CASSQERGQVFPEAFF.

This clone has a handful of counts. The V and J genes are TRBV4-1 and TRBJ2-3; D ambiguous. Germline CDR1 reads MGHRA; CDR2 reads YSYEKL. Trimming took 0 bases from V and 1 from J, leaving 11 bases between them. The CDR3 has 16 residues. The CDR3 loop is CASSQEGTGGTDTQYF. Written as DNA, the CDR3 is TGCGCCAGCAGCCAAGAAGGTACGGGTGGCACAGATACGCAGTATTTT.

This chain connects TRBV2 to TRBJ2-2; 9 bases fit TRBD2. The germline V gene has CDR1 SNHLY and CDR2 FYNNEI. Germline trimming cut 1 base from V and 6 bases from J; bases unmatched to any gene: 0. The CDR3 consists of 14 residues. For the CDR3, the DNA is TGTGCCAGCAGTGAAGAGCGGGGGGCCGGGGAGCTGTTTTTT. It is translated as CASSEERGAGELFF.

This clone was observed once. V usage is TRBV5-5 and J usage is TRBJ1-4, with 7 positions matching TRBD1. Germline CDR1 is SGHKS and CDR2 is YYEKEE (reference sequence). CDR3 length equals 16 residues. Unmatched junction bases numbered 6, after V lost 1 base and J lost 3 bases. Here the CDR3 reads CASSLRGGRSNEKLFF. CDR3 DNA: TGTGCCAGCAGCTTGCGAGGGGGCCGATCTAATGAAAAACTGTTTTTT.

J is TRBJ1-4 and V is TRBV7-9; the match to TRBD1 covers 9 bases. The germline V gene has CDR1 SEHNR and CDR2 FQNEAQ (reference sequence). V lost 5 bases and J lost 8; bases outside the gene matches: 3. The CDR3 extends over 13 amino acids. The CDR3 DNA sequence: TGTGCCAGCAGCCGGGGACAGGGAGAAAAACTGTTTTTT. It translates to CASSRGQGEKLFF.

The V and J genes are TRBV7-8 and TRBJ2-5; unclear D gene. This CDR3 is 13 amino acids long. Germline CDR1 SGHVS, CDR2 FQNEAQ. V was shortened by 1 base and J by 5 bases, with 8 bases between the two germline ends. As DNA, the CDR3 is TGTGCCAGCAGCTTAGGACTTCGGGAGACCCAGTACTTC. Translating it yields CASSLGLRETQYF. Using reference TRBV7-8 and TRBJ2-5 for the parts outside the CDR3, the full variable domain is GAGVSQSPRYKVAKRGQDVALRCDPISGHVSLFWYQQALGQGPEFLTYFQNEAQLDKSGLPSDRFFAERPEGSVSTLKIQRTQQEDSAVYLCASSLGLRETQYFGPGTRLLVL.

The chain has TRBV28 and TRBJ2-2; a possible D gene is TRBD1 (6 bases). Per germline, CDR1 MDHEN and CDR2 SYDVKM. The CDR3 contains 14 residues. Trimming removed 8 bases at V and 6 bases at J, with 16 bases between. This chain's CDR3 is CASRGQIGPGELFF. The CDR3 coding sequence is TGTGCCAGCCGCGGACAGATCGGCCCCGGGGAGCTGTTTTTT.

As for this clone: This same CDR3 is encoded by further DNA sequences in the sample. The V and J genes are TRBV6-5 and TRBJ1-3; no clear D. The V and J ends lost 8 bases and 6 bases respectively, with 14 bases between them. CDR3 length equals 13 residues. Germline CDR1 reads MNHEY; CDR2 reads SVGAGI. The CDR3 spells CASRFRQENTIYF. The CDR3 bases are TGTGCCAGCCGATTCCGGCAGGAAAACACCATATATTTT.